A single sample is the source of the 20 T cell receptor beta chains below, sequenced in a study of blood T cell repertoires in COVID-19. Assay: immunoSEQ multiplex PCR; the TCRdb copy retains only in-frame clones and omits some. The sample has about 140,000 clones; roughly 81% are singletons. The sample comprised peripheral blood. The receptors derive from a human donor with acute or convalescent COVID-19. The donor label of this sample is uncertain.

A single count supports this clone. The CDR3 DNA reads TGTGCCAGCAGCCCCCGACTAGCGGGGGGATCCGGGGAGCTGTTTTTT. Protein product: CASSPRLAGGSGELFF. The J gene is TRBJ2-2, the V gene TRBV3-1 (or the pseudogene TRBV3-2); 13 bases fit TRBD2. The CDR3 has 16 amino acids. Germline assignment: CDR1 LGHDT and CDR2 YNNKEL (reference sequence). V shed 4 bases, J shed 6 bases, and the junction held 5 bases outside the gene matches.

This rearrangement joins TRBV6-2 or TRBV6-3 to TRBJ1-1, with TRBD1 matching 7 bases. CDR1 is MNHEY, CDR2 SVGEGT, per germline. The CDR3 runs to 14 residues. V shed 6 bases and J 4 bases; nucleotides not matched to a gene: 8. The CDR3 nucleotides read TGTGCCAGCAGCCTTGGACAGGATGGCACTGAAGCTTTCTTT. This encodes CASSLGQDGTEAFF.

V is TRBV6-5 and J is TRBJ1-4, with 8 bases that match TRBD1. The V gene's germline CDR1 is MNHEY and CDR2 SVGAGI. The CDR3 length is 15 residues. Unmatched junction bases numbered 2, after V lost 0 bases and J lost 5 bases. In DNA form, the CDR3 reads TGTGCCAGCAGTTACTCCTCAGGGGGCAATGAAAAACTGTTTTTT. Protein: CASSYSSGGNEKLFF.

The CDR3 sequence: CASSEEGPGTDTQYF. The CDR3 coding sequence is TGTGCCAGCAGTGAGGAGGGCCCGGGCACAGATACGCAGTATTTT. The V and J genes are TRBV2 and TRBJ2-3; TRBD2 is a possible D gene (6 bases). V was shortened by 3 bases and J by 1 base, with 11 bases between the two germline ends. The CDR3 extends over 15 amino acids. Germline loops: CDR1 SNHLY, CDR2 FYNNEI.

This clone was counted a single time. The gene calls are TRBV7-3 and TRBJ2-3; 8 bases match TRBD2. CDR3 length: 15 amino acids. V lost 2 bases to trimming and J lost 3 bases; unmatched junction nucleotides: 4. CDR1 is SGHTA, CDR2 FQGTGA, per germline. The CDR3 here is CASSLLGGRTDTQYF. In DNA, the CDR3 is TGTGCCAGCAGCTTACTGGGCGGGAGGACAGATACGCAGTATTTT.

The rearrangement uses TRBV24-1 and TRBJ2-1; TRBD2 might be the D (5 bases). The germline V gene encodes CDR1 KGHDR and CDR2 SFDVKD. The CDR3 is made up of 14 amino acids. The ends were cut back, 3 bases at V and 1 base at J, with 6 bases in the middle. This chain's CDR3 is CATSDPGSYNEQFF. DNA of the CDR3: TGTGCCACCAGTGATCCGGGGTCCTACAATGAGCAGTTCTTC.

This CDR3 reads CASSNVETTEAFF. CDR3 coding DNA: TGTGCCAGCTCGAACGTAGAAACCACTGAAGCTTTCTTT. This chain joins TRBV18 and TRBJ1-1; no clear D gene. Trimming stripped 6 bases from V and 4 bases from J, with 12 bases between. Per germline, CDR1 KGHSH and CDR2 LQKENI. The CDR3 is 13 amino acids.

This clone was seen once. The V and J genes are TRBV6-2 or TRBV6-3 and TRBJ2-1; D remains unclear. With 7 bases removed from V and 0 bases from J, the gap between germline ends came to 28 bases. Germline V gives CDR1 MNHEY, CDR2 SVGEGT. This CDR3 has 20 amino acids. The CDR3 nucleotides are TGTGCCAGCACCCCAATTCAGGCCCTTTGGGCCGATAGCTCCTACAATGAGCAGTTCTTC. This codes for CASTPIQALWADSSYNEQFF.

The rearrangement joins TRBV7-6 to TRBJ1-5, with D possibly TRBD1 on 5 matching bases. Germline V gene lookup returns CDR1 SGHVS and CDR2 FNYEAQ. There are 12 residues in the CDR3. Trimming took off 5 bases at V and 11 bases at J, with 13 bases between the two ends. The CDR3 region is CASSPKEGAQHF. As DNA, the CDR3 is TGTGCCAGCAGCCCTAAAGAAGGGGCCCAGCATTTT. The full variable domain, in which reference TRBV7-6 and TRBJ1-5 provide the parts outside the CDR3, is GAGVSQSPRYKVTKRGQDVALRCDPISGHVSLYWYRQALGQGPEFLTYFNYEAQQDKSGLPNDRFSAERPEGSISTLTIQRTEQRDSAMYRCASSPKEGAQHFGDGTRLSIL.

The rearrangement uses TRBV7-3 and TRBJ1-1, with D possibly TRBD1 on 6 matching bases. Germline CDR1 is SGHTA and CDR2 is FQGTGA. The CDR3 runs to 16 residues. V gave up 5 bases and J gave up 5 bases, with 21 bases separating them. In DNA, the CDR3 is TGTGCCAGCAGCCCCCCAGACAGGCCCCCGGGGACTGAAGCTTTCTTT. Protein product: CASSPPDRPPGTEAFF. Drawing the rest from reference TRBV7-3 and TRBJ1-1, the complete variable domain is GAGVSQTPSNKVTEKGKYVELRCDPISGHTALYWYRQSLGQGPEFLIYFQGTGAADDSGLPNDRFFAVRPEGSVSTLKIQRTERGDSAVYLCASSPPDRPPGTEAFFGQGTRLTVV.

The V call is TRBV7-9, the J call TRBJ1-2, with D hard to call. CDR1 SEHNR and CDR2 FQNEAQ come from the germline V gene (reference sequence). The CDR3 contains 12 residues. V lost 4 bases, J lost 4 bases, and 7 bases lay in between. CDR3 nucleotides: TGTGCCAGCAGCTCCGACTCCTATGGCTACACCTTC. This gives the protein CASSSDSYGYTF.

As to this clone: A junction boundary mismatches the germline segment, possibly from a read error. V gene TRBV7-2 combines with J gene TRBJ2-2; TRBD2 matches at 12 bases. The CDR3 has 19 amino acids. Germline values: CDR1 SGHTA, CDR2 FQGNSA. CDR3 sequence reads: CASSLVWLAGGRSTGELFF. In DNA form, the CDR3 reads TGCGCCAGCAGCTTAGTCTGGCTAGCGGGGGGGCGATCCACCGGGGAGCTGTTTTTT.

The chain uses TRBV7-8 and TRBJ1-2, with D possibly TRBD1 on 6 matching bases. CDR1 and CDR2 (germline): SGHVS, FQNEAQ. The V end lost 1 base, the J end lost 4 bases, and 16 bases lay between the germline ends. This CDR3 region has 16 residues. The CDR3 DNA is TGTGCCAGCAGCTTAGTCTCAGGGGCGGTAAGCTATGGCTACACCTTC. It specifies CASSLVSGAVSYGYTF.

The V and J genes are TRBV19 and TRBJ1-1, with D possibly matching TRBD1 (5 bases). With 1 base removed from V and 3 bases from J, the gap between germline ends came to 12 bases. The length of the CDR3 is 15 residues. Germline V gene sequence: CDR1 LNHDA, CDR2 SQIVND (reference sequence). The CDR3 reads CASSIGPGPHTEAFF. The CDR3 nucleotides read TGTGCCAGTAGTATAGGCCCAGGGCCCCACACTGAAGCTTTCTTT.

The chain recombines TRBV6-2 or TRBV6-3 with TRBJ1-5; 8 bases map to TRBD1. This CDR3 spans 17 amino acids. Germline lookup yields CDR1 MNHEY and CDR2 SVGEGT. V shed 7 bases, J shed 10 bases, and the junction held 21 bases outside the gene matches. The CDR3 sequence is CASTPTGIGQGFLPQHF. Here the CDR3 DNA reads TGTGCCAGCACCCCAACCGGCATAGGACAGGGATTTCTACCCCAGCATTTT.

The chain employs TRBV4-2 and TRBJ1-4, with a tentative D call TRBD1 (5 bases). CDR3 length: 15 residues. Between the trimmed V and J ends, which lost 0 bases and 7 bases, there was a span of 12 bases. Germline lookup yields CDR1 LGHNA and CDR2 YNFKEQ. The CDR3 region has the DNA TGTGCCAGCAGCCAAGATGTCCAGGGCGGTGAAAAACTGTTTTTT. Protein product: CASSQDVQGGEKLFF.

This chain connects TRBV19 to TRBJ1-2, with 10 positions matching TRBD1. The length of the CDR3 is 15 residues. Trimming at V came to 5 bases and at J to 4 bases, leaving 7 bases not matched to a gene. CDR1 and CDR2 (germline): LNHDA, SQIVND (reference sequence). In DNA form, the CDR3 reads TGTGCCAGTAGTGCCCCGGGACAGGGGTCCTATGGCTACACCTTC. It yields the protein CASSAPGQGSYGYTF. Variable domain in full (rest from reference TRBV19 and TRBJ1-2): DGGITQSPKYLFRKEGQNVTLSCEQNLNHDAMYWYRQDPGQGLRLIYYSQIVNDFQKGDIAEGYSVSREKKESFPLTVTSAQKNPTAFYLCASSAPGQGSYGYTFGSGTRLTVV.

The rearrangement uses TRBV14 and TRBJ2-2, with TRBD2 matching over 8 bases. This CDR3 comprises 18 residues. V dropped 0 bases and J dropped 6; count of bases not matched to a gene: 12. CDR1 and CDR2 (germline): SGHDN, FVKESK. The CDR3 here is CASSQDWPGTSVAGELFF. The CDR3 bases are TGTGCCAGCAGCCAAGACTGGCCCGGGACTAGTGTAGCCGGGGAGCTGTTTTTT.

The J gene is TRBJ1-1, the V gene TRBV27; D perhaps matches TRBD1 (5 bases). Germline V gene data show CDR1 as MNHEY and CDR2 as SMNVEV (reference sequence). V gave up 4 bases and J gave up 7 bases, with 13 bases separating them. The CDR3 contains 13 residues. The DNA for the CDR3 is TGTGCCAGCAGTTGGGACGGAGGGGTTGAAGCTTTCTTT. This translates into CASSWDGGVEAFF.

The chain recombines TRBV5-6 with TRBJ1-2; D perhaps matches TRBD1 (6 bases). This CDR3 region has 13 residues. Germline CDR1 and CDR2: SGHDT and YYEEEE. V lost 3 bases to trimming and J lost 3 bases, with 9 bases between them. The DNA for the CDR3 is TGTGCCAGCAGCTGGAGACAGGACTATGGCTACACCTTC. This encodes CASSWRQDYGYTF.